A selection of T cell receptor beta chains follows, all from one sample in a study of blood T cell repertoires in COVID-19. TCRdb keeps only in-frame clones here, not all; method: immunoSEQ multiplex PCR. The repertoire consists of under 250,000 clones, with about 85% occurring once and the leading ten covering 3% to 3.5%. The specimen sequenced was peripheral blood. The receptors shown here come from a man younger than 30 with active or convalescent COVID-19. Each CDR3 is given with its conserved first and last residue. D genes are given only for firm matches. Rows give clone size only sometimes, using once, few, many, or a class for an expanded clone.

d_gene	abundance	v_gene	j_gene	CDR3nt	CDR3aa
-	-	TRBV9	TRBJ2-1	TGTGCCAGCAGCGTAGACTCTAGCGTAGCCTACAATGAGCAGTTCTTC	CASSVDSSVAYNEQFF
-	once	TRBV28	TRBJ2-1	TGTGCCAGCATTCGGGGGACCTACAATGAGCAGTTCTTC	CASIRGTYNEQFF
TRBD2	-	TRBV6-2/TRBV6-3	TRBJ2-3	TGTGCCAGCAGTTACCCGCGGGGGGCGGGGGGCATCACAGATACGCAGTATTTT	CASSYPRGAGGITDTQYF
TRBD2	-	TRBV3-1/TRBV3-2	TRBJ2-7	TGTGCCAGCAGCGGTGGGACTAGCGGCTACGAGCAGTACTTC	CASSGGTSGYEQYF
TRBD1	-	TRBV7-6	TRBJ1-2	TGTGCCAGCAGCCCTTATGACAGGGCGGGCTATGGCTACACCTTC	CASSPYDRAGYGYTF
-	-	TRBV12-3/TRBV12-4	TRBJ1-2	TGTGCCAGCAGCCGGGGTGGGGAGGGTGGCTACACCTTC	CASSRGGEGGYTF
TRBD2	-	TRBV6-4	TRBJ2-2	TGTGCCAGCAGTGACTCTAGGACTAGCGGGAACACCGGGGAGCTGTTTTTT	CASSDSRTSGNTGELFF
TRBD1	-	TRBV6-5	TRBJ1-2	TGTGCCAGCAGTTACAGACAGGGTGGATATGGCTACACCTTC	CASSYRQGGYGYTF
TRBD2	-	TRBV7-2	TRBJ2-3	TGTGCACGTACTAGCGGGGGGCGGGGCACAGATACGCAGTATTTT	CARTSGGRGTDTQYF
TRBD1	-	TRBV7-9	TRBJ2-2	TGTGCCAGCAGTTCAACAGGGGCCACCGGGGAGCTGTTTTTT	CASSSTGATGELFF
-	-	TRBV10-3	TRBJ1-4	TGTGCCATCAGTGTATCCTCGGGGGTGGATGAAAAACTGTTTTTT	CAISVSSGVDEKLFF
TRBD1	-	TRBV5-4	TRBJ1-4	TGTGCCAGCAGCAAAGACAGGGGGCCTACTAATGAAAAACTGTTTTTT	CASSKDRGPTNEKLFF
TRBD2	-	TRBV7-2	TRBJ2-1	TGTGCCAGCAGCTTAGTAGGCTTAGCGGGGGGGCTCGATGAGCAGTTCTTC	CASSLVGLAGGLDEQFF
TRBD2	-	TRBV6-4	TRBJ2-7	TGTGCCAGCAGTGACTCTTTATCCGGGAGGGCCTACGAGCAGTACTTC	CASSDSLSGRAYEQYF
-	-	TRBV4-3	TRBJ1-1	TGCGCCAGCAGCCAAGGCCAGGAAGCTTTCTTT	CASSQGQEAFF
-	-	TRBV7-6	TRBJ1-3	TGTGCCAGCAGCTTTAGCCCTCGCCGGCAAACTGGAAACACCATATATTTT	CASSFSPRRQTGNTIYF
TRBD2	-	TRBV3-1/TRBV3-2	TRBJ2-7	TGTGCCAGCAGCCAAGATAGCGGGAGGGCCGCCTACGAGCAGTACTTC	CASSQDSGRAAYEQYF
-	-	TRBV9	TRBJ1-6	TGTGCCAGCAGCGTAGCAGGACATTGGAATTCACCCCTCCACTTT	CASSVAGHWNSPLHF
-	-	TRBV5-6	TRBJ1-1	TGTGCCAGCAGCTTGAGGGGAATTCGGACTGAAGCTTTCTTT	CASSLRGIRTEAFF
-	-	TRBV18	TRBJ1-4	TGTGCCAGCTCGCCACCGAGTCGGAATGAAAAACTGTTTTTT	CASSPPSRNEKLFF
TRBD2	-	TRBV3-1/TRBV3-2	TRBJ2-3	TGTGCCAGCAGCCAATTTCTAGCGGGGGCTGGGGGCACAGATACGCAGTATTTT	CASSQFLAGAGGTDTQYF
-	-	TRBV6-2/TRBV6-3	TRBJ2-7	TGTGCCAGCAGTTACTCCTCCCGGTCAGAGCAGTACTTC	CASSYSSRSEQYF
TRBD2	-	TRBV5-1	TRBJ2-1	TGCGCCAGCAGCCAAACTAGCGGGAGAGCGGGTGAGCAGTTCTTC	CASSQTSGRAGEQFF
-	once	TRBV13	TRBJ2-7	TGTGCCAGCAGCCCTGGGCCTCTATACGAGCAGTACTTC	CASSPGPLYEQYF
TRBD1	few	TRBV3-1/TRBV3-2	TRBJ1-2	TGTGCCAGCAGCCCGCCCTCCAGGGGGATAGGGTATGGCTACACCTTC	CASSPPSRGIGYGYTF
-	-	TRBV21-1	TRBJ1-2	TGTGCCAGCAGCCTCCGGGACAGGGGGAAGAACTATGGCTACACCTTC	CASSLRDRGKNYGYTF
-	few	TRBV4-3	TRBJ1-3	TGCGCCAGCAGCCAAGATCAGGGGTCTGGAAACACCATATATTTT	CASSQDQGSGNTIYF
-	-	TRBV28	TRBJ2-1	TGTGCCAGCAGTTTCAAGGGGGGGATGAAGTACTACAATGAGCAGTTCTTC	CASSFKGGMKYYNEQFF
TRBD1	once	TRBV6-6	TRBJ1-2	TGTGCCAGCACCCGGACAGGGGGGACCTATGGCTACACCTTC	CASTRTGGTYGYTF
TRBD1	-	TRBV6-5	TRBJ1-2	TGTGCCAGCAGTTCCACAGGGGGCGCGAATGGCTACACCTTC	CASSSTGGANGYTF
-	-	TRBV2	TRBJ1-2	TGTGCCAGCAGTTATCAACTTAACTATGGCTACACCTTC	CASSYQLNYGYTF
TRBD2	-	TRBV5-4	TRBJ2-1	TGTGCCAGCAGCTTGGCCCTAGCGGGGGGCGGTGAGCAGTTCTTC	CASSLALAGGGEQFF
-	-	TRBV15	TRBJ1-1	TGTGCCACCAGGAGCGGGACGCCCATCGTGTCAGCTGAAGCTTTCTTT	CATRSGTPIVSAEAFF
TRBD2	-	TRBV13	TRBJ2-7	TGTGCCAGCAGCTTAGCGGGGGGGAAACCCTACGAGCAGTACTTC	CASSLAGGKPYEQYF